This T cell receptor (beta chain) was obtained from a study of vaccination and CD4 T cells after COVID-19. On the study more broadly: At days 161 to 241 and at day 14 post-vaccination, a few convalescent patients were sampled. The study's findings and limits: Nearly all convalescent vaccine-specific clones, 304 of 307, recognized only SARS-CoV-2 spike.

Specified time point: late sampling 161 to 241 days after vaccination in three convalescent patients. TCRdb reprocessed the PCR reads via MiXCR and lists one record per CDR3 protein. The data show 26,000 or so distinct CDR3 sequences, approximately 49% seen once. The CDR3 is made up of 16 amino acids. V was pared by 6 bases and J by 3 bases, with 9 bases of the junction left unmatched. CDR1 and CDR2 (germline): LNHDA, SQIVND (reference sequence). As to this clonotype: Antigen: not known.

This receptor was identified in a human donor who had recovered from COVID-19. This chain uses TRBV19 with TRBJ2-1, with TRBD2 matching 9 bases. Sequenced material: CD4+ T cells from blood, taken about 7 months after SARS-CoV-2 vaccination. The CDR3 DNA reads TGTGCCAGTAGCCACTGGACTAGCGACAACTACAATGAGCAGTTCTTC. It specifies CASSHWTSDNYNEQFF. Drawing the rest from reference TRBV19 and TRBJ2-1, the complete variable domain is DGGITQSPKYLFRKEGQNVTLSCEQNLNHDAMYWYRQDPGQGLRLIYYSQIVNDFQKGDIAEGYSVSREKKESFPLTVTSAQKNPTAFYLCASSHWTSDNYNEQFFGPGTRLTVL.